The 3 T cell receptor beta chains below come from one sample, sequenced in a study of blood T cell repertoires in COVID-19. The data were produced by immunoSEQ multiplex PCR, yet TCRdb's version contains in-frame clones alone and is incomplete. Here the sample spans around 100,000 clones, 80% being singletons. The sample taken for sequencing was peripheral blood. The source of these receptors is a man aged 70-80 years with active or convalescent COVID-19.

In DNA form, the CDR3 reads TGTGCCAGCAGTTTTTTCGGACTAGAAGCTTTCTTT. It yields the protein CASSFFGLEAFF. V gene TRBV12-3 or TRBV12-4 combines with J gene TRBJ1-1; the D is unclear. This CDR3 is 12 amino acids long. With 3 bases removed from V and 8 bases from J, the gap between germline ends came to 10 bases.

This chain connects TRBV7-9 to TRBJ2-4, with 8 bases that match TRBD2. The trim removed 10 bases at V and 13 bases at J, leaving 9 bases unmatched. The germline gives CDR1 SEHNR, CDR2 FQNEAQ (reference sequence). CDR3 size: 11 residues. CDR3 region: CAIWTSQGQYF. The CDR3 bases are TGTGCCATCTGGACTAGCCAGGGGCAGTACTTC.

This clone was seen just once. V usage is TRBV6-1 and J usage is TRBJ2-1, with 13 bases identical to TRBD2. CDR3 length: 16 residues. Germline V lookup: CDR1 MNHNS, CDR2 SASEGT. The trim removed 4 bases at V and 6 bases at J, leaving 6 bases unmatched. CDR3 amino acids: CASSVRTSGGLNEQFF. In nucleotides, the CDR3 is TGTGCCAGCAGTGTTAGGACTAGCGGGGGCCTCAATGAGCAGTTCTTC.